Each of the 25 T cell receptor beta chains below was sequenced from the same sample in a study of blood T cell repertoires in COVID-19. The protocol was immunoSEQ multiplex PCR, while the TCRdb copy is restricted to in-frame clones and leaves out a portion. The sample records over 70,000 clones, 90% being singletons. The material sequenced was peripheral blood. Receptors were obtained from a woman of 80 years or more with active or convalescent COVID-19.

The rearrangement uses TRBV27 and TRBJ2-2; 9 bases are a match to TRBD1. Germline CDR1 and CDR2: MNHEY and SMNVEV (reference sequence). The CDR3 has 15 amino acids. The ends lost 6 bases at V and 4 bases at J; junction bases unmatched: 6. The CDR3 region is CASRLQGAVTGELFF. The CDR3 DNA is TGTGCCAGCAGATTACAGGGGGCTGTCACCGGGGAGCTGTTTTTT.

The CDR3: CASSESAGGGTGELFF. The CDR3 DNA is TGCGCCAGCAGTGAGTCGGCGGGAGGGGGGACCGGGGAGCTGTTTTTT. The chain has TRBV10-1 and TRBJ2-2; 9 positions agree with TRBD2. Losses at the gene ends were 0 bases for V and 5 bases for J; bases not matched to a gene: 4. This CDR3 is 16 amino acids long. CDR1 and CDR2 (germline): WNHNN, SYGVQD (reference sequence).

The CDR3 is CAIRIGREGTDTQYF. CDR3 in DNA: TGTGCCATCAGAATCGGCCGGGAGGGCACAGATACGCAGTATTTT. The genes are TRBV10-3 and TRBJ2-3; 7 positions agree with TRBD2. This CDR3 contains 15 residues. Germline loops: CDR1 ENHRY, CDR2 SYGVKD. With 6 bases clipped from V and 1 base from J, the junction kept 7 bases outside the gene matches.

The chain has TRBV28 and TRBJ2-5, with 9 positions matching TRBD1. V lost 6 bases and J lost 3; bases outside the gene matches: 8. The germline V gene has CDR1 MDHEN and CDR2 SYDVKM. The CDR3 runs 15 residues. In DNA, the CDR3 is TGTGCCAGCAGGTTAACAGGGGGCAGGGAAGAGACCCAGTACTTC. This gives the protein CASRLTGGREETQYF.

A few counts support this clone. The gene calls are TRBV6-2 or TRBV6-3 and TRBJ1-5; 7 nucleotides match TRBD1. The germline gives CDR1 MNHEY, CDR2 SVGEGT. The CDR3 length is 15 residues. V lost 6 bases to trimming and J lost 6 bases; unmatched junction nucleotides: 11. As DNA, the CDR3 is TGTGCCAGCAGCCGGCATGGGACAGACCCTCAGCCCCAGCATTTT. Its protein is CASSRHGTDPQPQHF.

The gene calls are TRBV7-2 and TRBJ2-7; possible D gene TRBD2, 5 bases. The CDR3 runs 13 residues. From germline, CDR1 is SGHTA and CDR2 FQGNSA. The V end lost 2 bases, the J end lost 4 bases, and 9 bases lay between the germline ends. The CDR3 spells CASSLTGRYEQYF. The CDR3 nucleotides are TGTGCCAGCAGCTTAACGGGAAGGTACGAGCAGTACTTC.

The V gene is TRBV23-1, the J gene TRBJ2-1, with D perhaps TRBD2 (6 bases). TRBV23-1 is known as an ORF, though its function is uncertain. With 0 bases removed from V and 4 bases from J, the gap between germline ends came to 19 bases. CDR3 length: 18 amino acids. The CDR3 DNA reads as TGCGCCAGCAGTCAATCTGGGACCCGACGGGAGCGGTACAATGAGCAGTTCTTC. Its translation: CASSQSGTRRERYNEQFF.

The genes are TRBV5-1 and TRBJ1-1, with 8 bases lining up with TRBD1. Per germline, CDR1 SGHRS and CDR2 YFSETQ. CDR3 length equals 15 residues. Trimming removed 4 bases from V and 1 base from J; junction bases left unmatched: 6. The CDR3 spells CASSNPQGANTEAFF. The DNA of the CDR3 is TGCGCCAGCAGCAACCCCCAGGGGGCGAACACTGAAGCTTTCTTT.

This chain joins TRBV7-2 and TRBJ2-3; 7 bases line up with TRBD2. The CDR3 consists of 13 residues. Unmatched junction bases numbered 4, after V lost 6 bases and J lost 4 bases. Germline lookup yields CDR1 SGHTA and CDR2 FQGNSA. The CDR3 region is CASRGRGADTQYF. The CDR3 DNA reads TGTGCCAGCAGAGGACGGGGGGCAGATACGCAGTATTTT.

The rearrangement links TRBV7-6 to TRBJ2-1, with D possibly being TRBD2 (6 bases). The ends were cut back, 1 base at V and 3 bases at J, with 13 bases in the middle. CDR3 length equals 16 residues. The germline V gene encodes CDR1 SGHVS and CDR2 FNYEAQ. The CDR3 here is CASSLEGLTLYNEQFF. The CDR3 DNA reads TGTGCCAGCAGCTTAGAGGGACTCACGCTCTACAATGAGCAGTTCTTC.

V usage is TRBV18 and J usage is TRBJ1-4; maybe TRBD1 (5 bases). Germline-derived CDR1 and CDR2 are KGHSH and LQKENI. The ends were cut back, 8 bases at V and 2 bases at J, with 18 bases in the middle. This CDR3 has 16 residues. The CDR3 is CASTPQGGHTNEKLFF. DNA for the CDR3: TGTGCCAGCACCCCCCAGGGCGGACATACTAATGAAAAACTGTTTTTT.

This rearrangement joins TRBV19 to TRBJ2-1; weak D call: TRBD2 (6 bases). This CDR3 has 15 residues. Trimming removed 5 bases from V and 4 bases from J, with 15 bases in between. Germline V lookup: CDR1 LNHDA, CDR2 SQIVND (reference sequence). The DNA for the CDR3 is TGTGCCAGTAGTGGAACGGGACTGTCTTACAATGAGCAGTTCTTC. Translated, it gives CASSGTGLSYNEQFF. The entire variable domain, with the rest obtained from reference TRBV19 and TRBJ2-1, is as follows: DGGITQSPKYLFRKEGQNVTLSCEQNLNHDAMYWYRQDPGQGLRLIYYSQIVNDFQKGDIAEGYSVSREKKESFPLTVTSAQKNPTAFYLCASSGTGLSYNEQFFGPGTRLTVL.

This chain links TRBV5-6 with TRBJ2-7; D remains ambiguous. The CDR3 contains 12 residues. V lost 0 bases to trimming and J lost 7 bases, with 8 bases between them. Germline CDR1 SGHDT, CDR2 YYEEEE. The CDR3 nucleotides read TGTGCCAGCAGCTTGGCTTTTCGTGAGCAGTACTTC. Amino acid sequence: CASSLAFREQYF.

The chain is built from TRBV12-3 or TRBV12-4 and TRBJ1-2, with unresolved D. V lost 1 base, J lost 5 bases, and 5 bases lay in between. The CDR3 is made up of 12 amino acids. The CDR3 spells CASSLVDYGYTF. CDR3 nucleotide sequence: TGTGCCAGCAGTTTAGTAGATTATGGCTACACCTTC.

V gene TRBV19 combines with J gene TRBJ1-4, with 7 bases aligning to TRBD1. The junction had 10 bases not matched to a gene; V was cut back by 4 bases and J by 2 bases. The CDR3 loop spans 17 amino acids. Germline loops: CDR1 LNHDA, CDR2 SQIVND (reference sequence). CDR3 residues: CASSTSHRGATNEKLFF. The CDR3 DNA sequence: TGTGCCAGTAGTACCTCCCACAGGGGTGCCACTAATGAAAAACTGTTTTTT.

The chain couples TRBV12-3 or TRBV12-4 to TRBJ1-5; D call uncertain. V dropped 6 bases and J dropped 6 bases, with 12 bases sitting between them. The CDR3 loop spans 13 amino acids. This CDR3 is CASSLNEPQPQHF. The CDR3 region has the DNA TGTGCCAGCAGCTTGAACGAGCCTCAGCCCCAGCATTTT.

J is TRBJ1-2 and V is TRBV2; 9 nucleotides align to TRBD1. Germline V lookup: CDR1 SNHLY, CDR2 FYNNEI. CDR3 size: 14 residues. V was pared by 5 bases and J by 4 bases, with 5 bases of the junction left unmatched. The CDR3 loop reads CASSFDRGIYGYTF. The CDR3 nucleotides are TGTGCCAGCAGTTTTGACAGGGGGATCTATGGCTACACCTTC.

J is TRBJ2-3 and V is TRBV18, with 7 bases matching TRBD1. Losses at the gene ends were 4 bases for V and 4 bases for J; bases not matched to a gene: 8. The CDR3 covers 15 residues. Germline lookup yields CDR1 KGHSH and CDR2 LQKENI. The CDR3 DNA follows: TGTGCCAGCTCACTGACAGGGCCTGGGGCAGATACGCAGTATTTT. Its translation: CASSLTGPGADTQYF.

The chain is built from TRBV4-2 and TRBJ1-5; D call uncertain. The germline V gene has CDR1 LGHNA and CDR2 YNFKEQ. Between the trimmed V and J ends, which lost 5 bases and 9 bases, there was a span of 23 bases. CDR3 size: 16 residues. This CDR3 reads CASSLDPTVGHGPQHF. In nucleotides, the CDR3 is TGTGCCAGCAGCTTAGACCCGACTGTTGGTCATGGGCCCCAGCATTTT.

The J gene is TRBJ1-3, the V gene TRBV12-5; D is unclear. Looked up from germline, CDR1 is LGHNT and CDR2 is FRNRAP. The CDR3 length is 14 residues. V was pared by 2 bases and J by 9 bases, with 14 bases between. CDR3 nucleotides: TGTGCTAGTGGTTTGCTACCTTCTCCCGGCACCATATATTTT. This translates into CASGLLPSPGTIYF.

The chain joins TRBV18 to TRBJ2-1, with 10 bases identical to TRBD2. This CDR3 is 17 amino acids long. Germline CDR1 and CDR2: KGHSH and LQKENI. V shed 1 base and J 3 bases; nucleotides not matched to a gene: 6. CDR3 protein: CASSPLASGSSYNEQFF. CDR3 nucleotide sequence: TGTGCCAGCTCACCACTGGCTAGCGGGAGCAGCTACAATGAGCAGTTCTTC.

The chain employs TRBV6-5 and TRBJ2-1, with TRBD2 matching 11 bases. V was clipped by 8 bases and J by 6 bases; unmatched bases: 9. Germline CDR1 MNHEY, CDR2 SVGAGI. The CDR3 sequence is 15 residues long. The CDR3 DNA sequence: TGTGCCAGCGGGACTAGCGGCCTATGGGGCAATGAGCAGTTCTTC. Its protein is CASGTSGLWGNEQFF.

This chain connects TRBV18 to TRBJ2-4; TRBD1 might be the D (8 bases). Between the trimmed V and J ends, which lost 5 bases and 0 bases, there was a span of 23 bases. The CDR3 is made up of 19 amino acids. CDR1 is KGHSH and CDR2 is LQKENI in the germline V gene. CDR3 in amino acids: CASSLMGQAAGLAKNIQYF. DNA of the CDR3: TGTGCCAGCTCATTAATGGGACAGGCAGCGGGACTAGCCAAAAACATTCAGTACTTC.

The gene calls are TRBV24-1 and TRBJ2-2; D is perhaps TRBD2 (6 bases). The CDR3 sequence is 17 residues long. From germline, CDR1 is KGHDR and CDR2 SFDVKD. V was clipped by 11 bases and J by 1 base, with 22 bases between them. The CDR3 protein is CAILVREGGVNTGELFF. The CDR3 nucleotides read TGTGCCATATTAGTCCGAGAGGGCGGGGTGAACACCGGGGAGCTGTTTTTT.

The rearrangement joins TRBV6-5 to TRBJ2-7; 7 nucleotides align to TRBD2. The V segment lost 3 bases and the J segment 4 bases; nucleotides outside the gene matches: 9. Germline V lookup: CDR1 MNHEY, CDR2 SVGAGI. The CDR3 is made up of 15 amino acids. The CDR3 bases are TGTGCCAGCAGTTATTCTCCCCAGGGAGGGTACGAGCAGTACTTC. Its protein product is CASSYSPQGGYEQYF.